The 21 T cell receptor beta chains reported below all come from one sample, sequenced in a study of blood T cell repertoires in COVID-19. Generated by immunoSEQ multiplex PCR, the TCRdb table keeps only in-frame clones and is missing some. The top ten hold 5.7% of the sample, which has some 100,000 clones, around 92% seen once. The sequencing sample was made of peripheral blood. The receptor set was obtained from a man between 50 and 59 years old with active COVID-19.

The chain has TRBV6-2 or TRBV6-3 and TRBJ2-4, with D tentatively TRBD1 (5 bases). The CDR3 consists of 15 residues. The germline V gene has CDR1 MNHEY and CDR2 SVGEGT. The V and J ends lost 5 bases and 0 bases respectively, with 11 bases between them. The CDR3, as DNA: TGTGCCAGCAGTGCCGACAGTCTAGCCAAAAACATTCAGTACTTC. Translation: CASSADSLAKNIQYF.

The V call is TRBV27, the J call TRBJ1-2; TRBD1 matches at 7 bases. Germline loops: CDR1 MNHEY, CDR2 SMNVEV (reference sequence). V shed 6 bases, J shed 1 base, and the junction held 5 bases outside the gene matches. The CDR3 is made up of 14 amino acids. The CDR3 protein is CASSDRVGNYGYTF. DNA of the CDR3: TGTGCCAGCAGCGACAGGGTTGGTAACTATGGCTACACCTTC.

The rearrangement joins TRBV5-3 to TRBJ2-1; 10 bases are a match to TRBD1. TRBV5-3 is marked as an open reading frame, function uncertain. Losses at the gene ends were 4 bases for V and 2 bases for J; bases not matched to a gene: 9. This CDR3 contains 17 residues. The CDR3, as DNA: TGTGCCAGAAGCCCGACTGGGACAGGGGCTGCCTACAATGAGCAGTTCTTC. The encoded protein is CARSPTGTGAAYNEQFF.

This chain uses TRBV10-3 with TRBJ1-2; D may be TRBD1 (6 bases). CDR1 and CDR2 (germline): ENHRY, SYGVKD. Between the trimmed V and J ends, which lost 2 bases and 4 bases, there was a span of 14 bases. The CDR3 contains 15 residues. CDR3 sequence (DNA): TGTGCCATCAGTGAGAACCCGGACAGAACCTATGGCTACACCTTC. Its translation is CAISENPDRTYGYTF.

The chain links TRBV19 to TRBJ2-1, with 8 bases matching TRBD1. The ends lost 7 bases at V and 5 bases at J; junction bases unmatched: 7. Germline V CDR1 and CDR2: LNHDA, SQIVND (reference sequence). The CDR3 has 14 amino acids. CDR3 nucleotides: TGTGCCAGTAAGGTCAGGGGGCAAGACAATGAGCAGTTCTTC. Its protein is CASKVRGQDNEQFF.

This clone has a single count. The chain joins TRBV6-2 or TRBV6-3 to TRBJ2-2, with TRBD1 as a possible D gene (6 bases). CDR3 length equals 15 residues. Germline CDR1 and CDR2: MNHEY and SVGEGT. V was shortened by 2 bases and J by 5 bases, with 12 bases between the two germline ends. This chain's CDR3 is CASSYPEQGTGELFF. The DNA of the CDR3 is TGTGCCAGCAGTTACCCCGAACAGGGAACCGGGGAGCTGTTTTTT.

The chain combines TRBV7-6 with TRBJ2-7, with 7 bases lining up with TRBD2. From germline, CDR1 is SGHVS and CDR2 FNYEAQ. Unmatched junction bases numbered 5, after V lost 1 base and J lost 2 bases. The CDR3 extends over 15 amino acids. CDR3 bases: TGTGCCAGCAGCTTAGGGGAGGGGCGTACCTACGAGCAGTACTTC. Translated, it gives CASSLGEGRTYEQYF.

The rearrangement links TRBV28 to TRBJ2-5; TRBD1 aligns across 9 bases. The CDR3 covers 16 residues. The germline CDR1 and CDR2 sequences are MDHEN and SYDVKM. The ends lost 6 bases at V and 5 bases at J; junction bases unmatched: 13. In DNA, the CDR3 is TGTGCCAGCAGCTTAATCGGGACAGGGACGTTGGAGACCCAGTACTTC. It codes for CASSLIGTGTLETQYF.

The rearrangement uses TRBV10-3 and TRBJ2-1, with 7 bases fitting TRBD2. Per germline, CDR1 ENHRY and CDR2 SYGVKD. V gave up 0 bases and J gave up 11 bases; unmatched junction bases: 10. The CDR3 extends over 15 amino acids. The CDR3, as DNA: TGTGCCATCAGTGAGTCACTAGCGAGAAAGCGGCAGCAGTTCTTC. Translated: CAISESLARKRQQFF.

The rearrangement links TRBV9 to TRBJ2-7, with 8 bases identical to TRBD2. CDR1 SGDLS and CDR2 YYNGEE come from the germline V gene. Unmatched junction bases numbered 4, after V lost 0 bases and J lost 5 bases. This CDR3 comprises 14 residues. DNA for the CDR3: TGTGCCAGCAGCGTAGCGGGAGGGCCGAACGAGCAGTACTTC. This sequence encodes CASSVAGGPNEQYF.

The genes are TRBV12-3 or TRBV12-4 and TRBJ1-1; D is perhaps TRBD1 (6 bases). The CDR3 is 13 amino acids. V was cut by 7 bases and J by 1 base, with 10 bases left in between. For the CDR3, the DNA is TGTGCCAGCAATAGACAGGAGAACACTGAAGCTTTCTTT. This encodes CASNRQENTEAFF.

The chain recombines TRBV5-6 with TRBJ2-1; possibly TRBD2 for D (6 bases). Germline values: CDR1 SGHDT, CDR2 YYEEEE. The CDR3 runs 15 residues. Between the trimmed V and J ends, which lost 1 base and 3 bases, there was a span of 11 bases. CDR3 residues: CASSLLTSYYNEQFF. In DNA form, the CDR3 reads TGTGCCAGCAGCTTGTTAACTAGCTACTACAATGAGCAGTTCTTC.

J is TRBJ1-1 and V is TRBV27; D is unresolved. Trimming left V 3 bases short and J 8 bases short, with 16 bases between. The germline V gene encodes CDR1 MNHEY and CDR2 SMNVEV (reference sequence). The CDR3 consists of 14 residues. The CDR3 DNA follows: TGTGCCAGCAGTTTGTACGCCGGTAGCTGGGAAGCTTTCTTT. Translation gives CASSLYAGSWEAFF.

The V call is TRBV10-3, the J call TRBJ2-2; 10 bases align to TRBD1. Germline CDR1 reads ENHRY; CDR2 reads SYGVKD. The V segment lost 4 bases and the J segment 4 bases; nucleotides outside the gene matches: 6. The CDR3 sequence is 16 residues long. The CDR3 DNA is TGTGCCATCAGTGGGGGTTGGACAGGGGGCACCGGGGAGCTGTTTTTT. It specifies CAISGGWTGGTGELFF.

The V gene is TRBV9, the J gene TRBJ1-2; TRBD1 aligns across 7 bases. The CDR3 is 14 residues long. V was clipped by 3 bases and J by 7 bases; unmatched bases: 9. Germline-derived CDR1 and CDR2 are SGDLS and YYNGEE. The chain's CDR3 is CASSETGDSSGYTF. DNA for the CDR3: TGTGCCAGCAGCGAAACAGGGGATAGCAGTGGCTACACCTTC.

The chain links TRBV28 to TRBJ2-3; possible D gene TRBD1, 7 bases. Germline CDR1 MDHEN, CDR2 SYDVKM. The CDR3 is 16 amino acids. The V end was cut by 5 bases, the J end by 5 bases, with 20 bases between. As DNA, the CDR3 is TGTGCCAGCAGTCAGGCGGGAAAGGGGGCTCAAGATACGCAGTATTTT. It specifies CASSQAGKGAQDTQYF.

The V gene is TRBV10-2, the J gene TRBJ2-1; TRBD2 agrees at 10 bases. Per germline, CDR1 WSHSY and CDR2 SAAADI. This CDR3 has 15 residues. The V and J ends lost 6 bases and 6 bases, in that order; junction bases with no gene match: 8. In nucleotides, the CDR3 is TGCGCCAGCAGAGCTAGCGGGAGCGTCGTCAATGAGCAGTTCTTC. As protein: CASRASGSVVNEQFF.

The rearrangement links TRBV6-2 or TRBV6-3 to TRBJ2-7, with TRBD1 matching over 9 bases. The CDR3 extends over 13 amino acids. The J segment lost 9 bases and the V segment lost 5 bases, leaving 8 bases of the junction unmatched. Looked up from germline, CDR1 is MNHEY and CDR2 is SVGEGT. CDR3 DNA sequence: TGTGCCAGCAGTCAGGGACAGGGATCCCGGCAGTACTTC. Its protein product is CASSQGQGSRQYF.

In DNA form, the CDR3 reads TGTGCCAGCAGCTCTAGCAGGGGGAGGACTGAAAAACTGTTTTTT. It yields the protein CASSSSRGRTEKLFF. The V gene is TRBV9, the J gene TRBJ1-4, with 7 bases identical to TRBD1. Germline loops: CDR1 SGDLS, CDR2 YYNGEE. Germline trimming cut 4 bases from V and 7 bases from J; bases unmatched to any gene: 10. This CDR3 region has 15 residues.

The gene calls are TRBV21-1 and TRBJ1-1; no check of the table's D call, TRBD1, against the DNA was made. TRBV21-1 is described as a pseudogene. The CDR3 has 17 residues. CDR3 DNA sequence: TGTGCCAGCAGCTCAACGACAGGACCTCCCGTTAACACTGAAGCTTTCTTT. Translated: CASSSTTGPPVNTEAFF.

This chain links TRBV12-3 or TRBV12-4 with TRBJ2-7; 10 bases agree with TRBD2. Germline trimming cut 9 bases from V and 4 bases from J; bases unmatched to any gene: 6. This CDR3 region has 13 residues. The CDR3 here is CASQREGRYEQYF. CDR3 coding DNA: TGTGCCAGTCAGCGGGAGGGCCGGTACGAGCAGTACTTC.